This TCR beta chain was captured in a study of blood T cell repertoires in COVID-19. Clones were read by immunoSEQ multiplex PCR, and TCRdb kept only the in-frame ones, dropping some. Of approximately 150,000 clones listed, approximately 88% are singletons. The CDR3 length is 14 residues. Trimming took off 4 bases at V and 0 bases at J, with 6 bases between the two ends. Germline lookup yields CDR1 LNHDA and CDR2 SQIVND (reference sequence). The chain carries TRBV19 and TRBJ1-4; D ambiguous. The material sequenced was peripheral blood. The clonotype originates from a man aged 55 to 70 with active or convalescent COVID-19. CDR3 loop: CASSKFATNEKLFF. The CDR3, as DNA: TGTGCCAGTAGTAAATTCGCAACTAATGAAAAACTGTTTTTT.